The rows below give T cell receptor beta chains drawn from one sample of a study of control samples from healthy donors and cancer patients. Profiling relied on immunoSEQ multiplex PCR, and the TCRdb table lists in-frame clones only, not all of them. The sample has 150,000 to 200,000 clones, 80% to 95% seen once. Sequenced sample: blood. These receptors all come from a woman in her thirties or forties in good health. Each CDR3 is given without its conserved first and last residue.

TRBV6-5	TRBJ1-1	ASSYTPGGGTEAF
TRBV11-2	TRBJ2-2	ASSLEGPGELF
TRBV7-9	TRBJ1-2	ASSLDDRGDYT
TRBV19	TRBJ1-4	ASSIADRGGEKLF
TRBV24-1	TRBJ2-3	ATSDLGGDRDTDTQY
TRBV23-1	TRBJ2-5	ASSPKVQETQY
TRBV5-4	TRBJ1-4	ASSFWDTSNEKLF
TRBV11-2	TRBJ1-5	ASSFGRNSNQPQH
TRBV5-6	TRBJ2-1	ASSGGLAVYNEQF
TRBV19	TRBJ1-3	ATTSWAPGQEPFSGNTIY
TRBV7-9	TRBJ2-2	ASRPTGSTGELF
TRBV5-1	TRBJ1-1	ASSVDRNTEAF
TRBV6-6	TRBJ2-7	ASSTGGSYEQY
TRBV19	TRBJ2-7	ASSNRDSRDEQY
TRBV2	TRBJ1-1	ASRPDRTEAF
TRBV3-1/TRBV3-2	TRBJ1-6	ASSQAWTPQEYYSPLH
TRBV4-2	TRBJ1-6	ASSQEEQGAYNSPLH
TRBV7-9	TRBJ1-3	ASSTGGGSGNTIY
TRBV6-5	TRBJ1-5	ASRPGQYSNQPQH
TRBV7-8	TRBJ1-5	ASSLGQPSGNQPQH
TRBV3-1/TRBV3-2	TRBJ1-2	ASSSQGATPNYGYT
TRBV19	TRBJ1-2	ASSIDSNAGYT
TRBV20-1	TRBJ2-7	SASPDRGEVEQY
TRBV3-1/TRBV3-2	TRBJ1-5	ASSQANQPQH
TRBV10-2	TRBJ2-3	ASYSGGGLVDTQY
TRBV5-1	TRBJ2-2	ASSLGGRGTGELF
TRBV11-3	TRBJ2-7	ASSGPSYEQY
TRBV27	TRBJ1-5	ASSSTGGSNQPQH
TRBV2	TRBJ2-3	ASGTSGDTQY
TRBV5-4	TRBJ2-1	ASSISSARSLGQF
TRBV13	TRBJ1-1	ASSSYPDRAYTEAF
TRBV10-3	TRBJ1-2	AISEEGSWYGYT
TRBV10-3	TRBJ1-4	AITGDRGNEKLF
TRBV6-4	TRBJ2-6	ASSDSTGSGANVLT
TRBV13	TRBJ1-3	ASLGQGTNTIY
TRBV10-2	TRBJ1-1	ASSRGSTEAF